This entry describes one T cell receptor (beta chain). Per the original data handling: Reference gene primer amplification gave estimated nucleated cell counts. Using immunoSEQ multiplex PCR, the repertoire was profiled, and TCRdb retains in-frame clones only, with some absent. V and J calls and clone size are as listed in that table; D and trimming were resolved from the DNA. The profile shows about 200,000 clones, about 86% of them singletons. This entry is derived from a study of blood T cell repertoires in COVID-19. Study in general: Samples representing acute and convalescent COVID-19 were sourced from the United States, Italy and Spain. PBMCs, B-cell-depleted T cells, or T cells were the source of the cDNA or gDNA that made up the material.

This CDR3 has 19 residues. The ends lost 4 bases at V and 5 bases at J; junction bases unmatched: 20. Germline lookup yields CDR1 SGHDN and CDR2 FVKESK. This receptor was taken from a man aged 35-49 years who had recovered from COVID-19. The genes are TRBV14 and TRBJ2-7, with 10 bases identical to TRBD1. Sequenced: PBMCs or T cells enriched from blood (not recorded which). The CDR3 reads CASSPDKITFSGTGDEQYF. The CDR3 bases are TGTGCCAGCAGCCCCGACAAGATTACTTTCTCCGGGACAGGGGACGAGCAGTACTTC.